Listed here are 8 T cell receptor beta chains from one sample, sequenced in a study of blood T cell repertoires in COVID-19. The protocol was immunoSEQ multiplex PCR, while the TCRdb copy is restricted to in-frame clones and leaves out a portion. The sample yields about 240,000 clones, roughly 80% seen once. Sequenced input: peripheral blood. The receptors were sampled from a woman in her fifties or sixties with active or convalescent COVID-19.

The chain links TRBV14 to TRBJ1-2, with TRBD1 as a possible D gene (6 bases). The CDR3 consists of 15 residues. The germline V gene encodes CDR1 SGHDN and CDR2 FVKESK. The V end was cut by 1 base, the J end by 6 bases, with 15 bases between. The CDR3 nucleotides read TGTGCCAGCAGCCAAGGCCGGGGGGGCGCGAATGGCTACACCTTC. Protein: CASSQGRGGANGYTF.

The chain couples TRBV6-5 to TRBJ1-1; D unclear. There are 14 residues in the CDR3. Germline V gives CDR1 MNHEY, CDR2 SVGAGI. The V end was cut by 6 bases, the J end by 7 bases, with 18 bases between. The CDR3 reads CASRSEFRRSEAFF. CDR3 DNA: TGTGCCAGCAGGTCAGAATTTCGGCGGAGTGAAGCTTTCTTT.

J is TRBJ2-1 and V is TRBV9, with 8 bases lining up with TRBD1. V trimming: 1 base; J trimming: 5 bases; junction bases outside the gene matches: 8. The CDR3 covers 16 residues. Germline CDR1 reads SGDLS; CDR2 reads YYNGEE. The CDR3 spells CASSVSGGAVDNEQFF. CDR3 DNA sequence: TGTGCCAGCAGCGTATCAGGGGGCGCCGTCGACAATGAGCAGTTCTTC. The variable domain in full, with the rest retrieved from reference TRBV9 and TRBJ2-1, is DSGVTQTPKHLITATGQRVTLRCSPRSGDLSVYWYQQSLDQGLQFLIQYYNGEERAKGNILERFSAQQFPDLHSELNLSSLELGDSALYFCASSVSGGAVDNEQFFGPGTRLTVL.

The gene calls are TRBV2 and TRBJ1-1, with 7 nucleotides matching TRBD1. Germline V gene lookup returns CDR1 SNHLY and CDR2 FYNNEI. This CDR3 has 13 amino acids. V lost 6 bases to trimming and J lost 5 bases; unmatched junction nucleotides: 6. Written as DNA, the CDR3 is TGTGCCAGCAGACCGACAGGGAGTACTGAAGCTTTCTTT. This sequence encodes CASRPTGSTEAFF.

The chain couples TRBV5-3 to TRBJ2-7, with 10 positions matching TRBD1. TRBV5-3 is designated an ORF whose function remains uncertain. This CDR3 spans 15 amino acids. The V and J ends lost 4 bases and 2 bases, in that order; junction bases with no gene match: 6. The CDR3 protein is CARSGTGTGAYEQYF. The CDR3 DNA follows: TGTGCCAGAAGCGGCACCGGGACAGGGGCCTACGAGCAGTACTTC.

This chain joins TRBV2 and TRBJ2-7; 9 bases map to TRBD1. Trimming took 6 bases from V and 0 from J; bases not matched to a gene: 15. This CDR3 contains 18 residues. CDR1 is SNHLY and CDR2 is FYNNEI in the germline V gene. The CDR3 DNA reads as TGTGCCAGCAGCCCGACAGGGGGAGGAAATTTGGGCTCCTACGAGCAGTACTTC. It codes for CASSPTGGGNLGSYEQYF.

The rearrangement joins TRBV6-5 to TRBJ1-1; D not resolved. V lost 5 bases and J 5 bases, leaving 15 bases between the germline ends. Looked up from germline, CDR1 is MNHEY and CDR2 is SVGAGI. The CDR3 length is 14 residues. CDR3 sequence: CASSPPAGETEAFF. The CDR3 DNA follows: TGTGCCAGCAGTCCCCCGGCCGGGGAAACTGAAGCTTTCTTT.

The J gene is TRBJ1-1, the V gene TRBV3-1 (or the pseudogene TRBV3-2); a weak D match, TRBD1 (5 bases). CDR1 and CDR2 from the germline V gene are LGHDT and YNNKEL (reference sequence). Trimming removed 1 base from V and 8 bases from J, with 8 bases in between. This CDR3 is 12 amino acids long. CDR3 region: CASSQGEGEAFF. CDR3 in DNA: TGTGCCAGCAGCCAAGGGGAGGGGGAAGCTTTCTTT.